This TCR beta chain was sequenced for a study of blood T cells in healthy people across ages. General study results and limits: Comparison with aged donors showed that long-lived donors had more naive CD4+ cells and higher diversity.

This clonotype appeared a few times. Its antigen is currently unknown. Alongside a J-beta primer mix, a sample-barcoded 5' primer served in a second PCR lasting about 7 to 11 cycles. Each CDR3 protein gets one entry after TCRdb re-called the 5' RACE reads with MiXCR. This table has hundreds of thousands of distinct CDR3 sequences, 40% to 50% appearing once. The J segment lost 4 bases and the V segment lost 6 bases, leaving 12 bases of the junction unmatched. There are 16 residues in the CDR3. Germline V gives CDR1 SGHRS, CDR2 YFSETQ. The clonotype comes from a man aged 55 to 70 in good health. Sequencing was carried out using blood. The chain combines TRBV5-1 with TRBJ2-5; 10 bases match TRBD1. CDR3 nucleotides: TGCGCCAGCACCTCGCAGGGACAGGGGTTCGGAGAGACCCAGTACTTC. This translates into CASTSQGQGFGETQYF.